The 32 T cell receptor beta chains reported below all come from one sample, sequenced in a study of blood T cell repertoires in COVID-19. Assay: immunoSEQ multiplex PCR; the TCRdb copy retains only in-frame clones and omits some. The data contain around 98,000 clones, approximately 79% of them singletons. Sequencing used peripheral blood. These receptors all stem from a man in his sixties or seventies with active or convalescent COVID-19.

The sample holds a few counts of this clone. This chain joins TRBV6-5 and TRBJ2-7; D is ambiguous. Germline V gene data show CDR1 as MNHEY and CDR2 as SVGAGI. V was shortened by 0 bases and J by 0 bases, with 9 bases between the two germline ends. This CDR3 contains 15 residues. The CDR3 sequence: CASSYSFSNSYEQYF. CDR3 nucleotides: TGTGCCAGCAGTTACTCGTTTTCTAACTCCTACGAGCAGTACTTC.

This chain connects TRBV11-2 to TRBJ2-7, with D perhaps TRBD1 (5 bases). Trimming removed 1 base at V and 4 bases at J, with 14 bases between. Germline lookup yields CDR1 SGHAT and CDR2 FQNNGV. CDR3 length: 15 amino acids. Here the CDR3 DNA reads TGTGCCAGCAGCTTAGGGCAGGGCTTGCGGTACGAGCAGTACTTC. Protein sequence: CASSLGQGLRYEQYF.

The count of this clone is one. The gene calls are TRBV5-1 and TRBJ2-7; TRBD1 matches 8 bases. Germline CDR1 SGHRS, CDR2 YFSETQ. The CDR3 runs to 12 residues. J was trimmed by 8 bases and V by 3 bases; bases with no gene match: 4. CDR3 loop: CASSWGQAKQYF. Written as DNA, the CDR3 is TGCGCCAGCAGCTGGGGACAGGCGAAGCAGTACTTC.

The J gene is TRBJ1-1, the V gene TRBV4-1; D unresolved. Trimming took 1 base from V and 0 from J, leaving 18 bases between them. Germline V CDR1 and CDR2: MGHRA, YSYEKL. This CDR3 has 18 residues. The CDR3: CASSQGGARAKMNTEAFF. CDR3 nucleotide sequence: TGCGCCAGCAGCCAAGGCGGAGCCCGCGCAAAAATGAACACTGAAGCTTTCTTT.

This chain joins TRBV11-3 and TRBJ1-2; a possible D gene is TRBD1 (6 bases). Trimming removed 5 bases at V and 13 bases at J, with 14 bases between. The germline gives CDR1 SGHNT, CDR2 YENEEA. CDR3 length equals 11 residues. For the CDR3, the DNA is TGTGCCAGCAGCACCCGACAGGTCTGCACCTTC. It yields the protein CASSTRQVCTF.

On this clone itself: Other DNA sequences in this specimen translate into the identical CDR3. CDR3 amino acids: CASSLIGGGRSSSYNEQFF. DNA of the CDR3: TGTGCCAGCAGCTTAATTGGGGGGGGTCGCTCTAGCTCCTACAATGAGCAGTTCTTC. The chain combines TRBV11-3 with TRBJ2-1; 7 bases map to TRBD2. Germline-derived CDR1 and CDR2 are SGHNT and YENEEA. V gave up 2 bases and J gave up 0 bases; unmatched junction bases: 13. The CDR3 contains 19 residues.

The chain employs TRBV6-6 and TRBJ2-7; 9 bases align to TRBD1. After removal of 4 bases from V and 3 bases from J, the junction contained 7 bases not matched to a gene. The germline V gene has CDR1 MNHNY and CDR2 SVGAGI (reference sequence). The CDR3 spans 15 residues. The DNA for the CDR3 is TGTGCCAGCAGTTGGGGGACAGGGCAGGGCTACGAGCAGTACTTC. Its translation: CASSWGTGQGYEQYF.

The V call is TRBV3-1 (or the pseudogene TRBV3-2), the J call TRBJ2-1; TRBD2 might be the D (6 bases). The CDR3 runs to 13 residues. V was shortened by 4 bases and J by 3 bases, with 7 bases between the two germline ends. Germline V gene data show CDR1 as LGHDT and CDR2 as YNNKEL (reference sequence). The CDR3 nucleotides are TGTGCCAGCAGCCCGGACTACTACAATGAGCAGTTCTTC. Its translation is CASSPDYYNEQFF.

The chain is built from TRBV5-1 and TRBJ1-6, with D perhaps matching TRBD1 (5 bases). The CDR3 has 19 amino acids. V was shortened by 4 bases and J by 8 bases, with 28 bases between the two germline ends. Germline assignment: CDR1 SGHRS and CDR2 YFSETQ. Written as DNA, the CDR3 is TGCGCCAGCAGCGACTACAGGACGGGAGTGCGGATCGGAGATTCACCCCTCCACTTT. It encodes CASSDYRTGVRIGDSPLHF.

The J gene is TRBJ2-5, the V gene TRBV9; tentative D call: TRBD1 (6 bases). CDR3 length: 14 amino acids. V lost 3 bases and J 1 base, leaving 10 bases between the germline ends. Germline V lookup: CDR1 SGDLS, CDR2 YYNGEE. The CDR3 nucleotides read TGTGCCAGCAGCGCGCGACAGGTCCAAGAGACCCAGTACTTC. It yields the protein CASSARQVQETQYF.

This clone is a singleton in its sample. The chain links TRBV6-2 or TRBV6-3 to TRBJ2-5; 7 bases align to TRBD2. The CDR3 sequence is 18 residues long. CDR1 and CDR2 (germline): MNHEY, SVGEGT. Losses at the gene ends were 2 bases for V and 4 bases for J; bases not matched to a gene: 16. CDR3 in amino acids: CASSYDKSYGGRIETQYF. The CDR3 DNA reads TGTGCCAGCAGTTACGACAAATCCTACGGGGGGAGGATAGAGACCCAGTACTTC.

The sample holds a few counts of this clone. This chain connects TRBV5-5 to TRBJ1-4; TRBD1 matches at 7 bases. The V gene end was trimmed by 4 bases and the J gene end by 1 base; junction bases not matched to a gene: 1. Per the germline V gene, CDR1 is SGHKS and CDR2 is YYEKEE (reference sequence). The length of the CDR3 is 14 residues. CDR3: CASSHRGTNEKLFF. The CDR3 DNA is TGTGCCAGCAGCCACAGGGGAACTAATGAAAAACTGTTTTTT.

The gene calls are TRBV7-2 and TRBJ2-7; 10 nucleotides align to TRBD2. The germline gives CDR1 SGHTA, CDR2 FQGNSA. CDR3 length: 16 amino acids. V was clipped by 5 bases and J by 3 bases; unmatched bases: 10. CDR3 nucleotides: TGTGCCAGCAGCCCAGCTAGCGGGGGACGATTCTACGAGCAGTACTTC. As protein: CASSPASGGRFYEQYF.

V is TRBV6-2 or TRBV6-3 and J is TRBJ2-1; a possible D gene is TRBD2 (6 bases). V dropped 0 bases and J dropped 6 bases, with 9 bases sitting between them. This CDR3 comprises 14 residues. Per the germline V gene, CDR1 is MNHEY and CDR2 is SVGEGT. The CDR3 sequence is CASSYSTRSNEQFF. The CDR3 coding sequence is TGTGCCAGCAGTTACTCGACTAGATCCAATGAGCAGTTCTTC.

The V and J genes are TRBV2 and TRBJ1-6; possible D gene TRBD1, 6 bases. CDR3 size: 15 residues. Trimming stripped 5 bases from V and 6 bases from J, with 14 bases between. CDR1 is SNHLY and CDR2 is FYNNEI in the germline V gene. The CDR3 DNA reads TGTGCCAGCAGTCAAGGGGGTCAGGGTAATTCACCCCTCCACTTT. Translating it yields CASSQGGQGNSPLHF.

This chain connects TRBV2 to TRBJ1-1; TRBD1 aligns across 8 bases. The CDR3 length is 17 residues. Looked up from germline, CDR1 is SNHLY and CDR2 is FYNNEI. V shed 4 bases, J shed 2 bases, and the junction held 12 bases outside the gene matches. This CDR3 is CASSGTGPNPGNTEAFF. The CDR3 DNA sequence: TGTGCCAGCAGTGGGACAGGGCCGAACCCAGGTAACACTGAAGCTTTCTTT. The full variable domain, in which reference TRBV2 and TRBJ1-1 provide the parts outside the CDR3, is EPEVTQTPSHQVTQMGQEVILRCVPISNHLYFYWYRQILGQKVEFLVSFYNNEISEKSEIFDDQFSVERPDGSNFTLKIRSTKLEDSAMYFCASSGTGPNPGNTEAFFGQGTRLTVV.

Here the CDR3 reads CASSRDRGVNEKLFF. The DNA of the CDR3 is TGCGCCAGCAGCAGGGACAGGGGCGTTAATGAAAAACTGTTTTTT. V usage is TRBV5-1 and J usage is TRBJ1-4; 10 bases line up with TRBD1. The CDR3 is 15 residues long. Germline values: CDR1 SGHRS, CDR2 YFSETQ. V lost 4 bases, J lost 4 bases, and 4 bases stayed unmatched. The full variable domain, completed using reference TRBV5-1 and TRBJ1-4, is KAGVTQTPRYLIKTRGQQVTLSCSPISGHRSVSWYQQTPGQGLQFLFEYFSETQRNKGNFPGRFSGRQFSNSRSEMNVSTLELGDSALYLCASSRDRGVNEKLFFGSGTQLSVL.

The CDR3 sequence: CASSYSPNYGYTF. The CDR3 nucleotides read TGTGCCAGCAGTTACAGCCCAAACTATGGCTACACCTTC. The rearrangement links TRBV6-2 or TRBV6-3 to TRBJ1-2; D uncertain. The CDR3 length is 13 residues. Germline CDR1 reads MNHEY; CDR2 reads SVGEGT. Trimming took off 2 bases at V and 2 bases at J, with 6 bases between the two ends.

This clone came up a few times. The chain combines TRBV10-2 with TRBJ2-7; 7 positions agree with TRBD1. The V gene end was trimmed by 3 bases and the J gene end by 3 bases; junction bases not matched to a gene: 2. Germline-derived CDR1 and CDR2 are WSHSY and SAAADI. The CDR3 has 13 amino acids. The CDR3 bases are TGCGCCAGCAGTGAAGGACAGGTCTACGAGCAGTACTTC. Translation: CASSEGQVYEQYF.

This chain connects TRBV10-3 to TRBJ1-1, with D hard to call. The V and J ends lost 0 bases and 7 bases respectively, with 12 bases between them. In germline, CDR1 is ENHRY, CDR2 SYGVKD. CDR3 length: 14 amino acids. This CDR3 reads CAISESIRLDEAFF. The CDR3 nucleotides are TGTGCCATCAGTGAGTCGATTCGACTGGATGAAGCTTTCTTT.

The rearrangement uses TRBV11-2 and TRBJ2-7; D is unclear. CDR3 length equals 12 residues. Trimming shortened V by 2 bases and J by 3 bases, and 5 bases separated the two germline ends. Germline CDR1 is SGHAT and CDR2 is FQNNGV. The CDR3 loop is CASSLTVYEQYF. Written as DNA, the CDR3 is TGTGCCAGCAGCTTAACGGTCTACGAGCAGTACTTC.

This chain connects TRBV6-5 to TRBJ1-2; D possibly corresponds to TRBD1 (5 bases). With 6 bases removed from V and 0 bases from J, the gap between germline ends came to 8 bases. CDR3 size: 13 residues. Germline loops: CDR1 MNHEY, CDR2 SVGAGI. The CDR3 reads CASRKTANYGYTF. CDR3 in DNA: TGTGCCAGCAGAAAGACAGCTAACTATGGCTACACCTTC.

The chain employs TRBV4-2 and TRBJ2-7; weak D call: TRBD1 (6 bases). The CDR3 is 14 amino acids. Germline CDR1 reads LGHNA; CDR2 reads YNFKEQ. V was shortened by 3 bases and J by 1 base, with 10 bases between the two germline ends. For the CDR3, the DNA is TGTGCCAGCAGCCACAGGGGACCTTCCTACGAGCAGTACTTC. Translating gives CASSHRGPSYEQYF.

This chain connects TRBV11-3 to TRBJ2-3, with D possibly being TRBD2 (6 bases). CDR1 is SGHNT, CDR2 YENEEA, per germline. This CDR3 comprises 15 residues. The germline V and J ends were trimmed by 5 bases and 1 base, with 13 bases remaining between them. This CDR3 is CASSRGTVGTDTQYF. The CDR3 bases are TGTGCCAGCAGCCGCGGGACCGTTGGCACAGATACGCAGTATTTT. The full variable domain, rest sourced from reference TRBV11-3 and TRBJ2-3, is EAGVVQSPRYKIIEKKQPVAFWCNPISGHNTLYWYLQNLGQGPELLIRYENEEAVDDSQLPKDRFSAERLKGVDSTLKIQPAELGDSAVYLCASSRGTVGTDTQYFGPGTRLTVL.

The J gene is TRBJ2-3, the V gene TRBV14, with TRBD1 matching over 9 bases. Germline CDR1 is SGHDN and CDR2 is FVKESK. J gave up 3 bases and V 3 bases, and 1 base lay outside the gene matches. This CDR3 comprises 14 residues. CDR3 DNA: TGTGCCAGCAGCCACGACAGGGGGACAGATACGCAGTATTTT. This sequence encodes CASSHDRGTDTQYF.

V gene TRBV29-1 combines with J gene TRBJ2-3; 10 bases fit TRBD1. The germline V gene encodes CDR1 SQVTM and CDR2 ANQGSEA. The CDR3 is 15 residues long. The trim removed 3 bases at V and 1 base at J, leaving 4 bases unmatched. The CDR3 coding sequence is TGCAGCGTTGACCGACAGGGGGCAGGCACAGATACGCAGTATTTT. Translation: CSVDRQGAGTDTQYF.

The V and J genes are TRBV5-8 and TRBJ1-4; 10 bases are shared with TRBD1. This CDR3 is built from 16 residues. Germline CDR1 reads SGHTS; CDR2 reads YDEGEE. V dropped 0 bases and J dropped 7; count of bases not matched to a gene: 6. CDR3 residues: CASSLEGDRGAEKLFF. CDR3 nucleotide sequence: TGTGCCAGCAGCTTGGAAGGGGACAGGGGAGCTGAAAAACTGTTTTTT.

This clone was seen only a few times. The chain recombines TRBV10-3 with TRBJ1-6, with 7 bases that match TRBD1. Germline CDR1 and CDR2: ENHRY and SYGVKD. The CDR3 has 14 residues. The junction had 2 bases not matched to a gene; V was cut back by 4 bases and J by 5 bases. The CDR3 protein is CAISGGTDNSPLHF. As DNA, the CDR3 is TGTGCCATCAGTGGGGGGACAGATAATTCACCCCTCCACTTT.

This sequence joins TRBV6-5 and TRBJ1-5; tentatively, D is TRBD1 (6 bases). Germline values: CDR1 MNHEY, CDR2 SVGAGI. The CDR3 sequence is 14 residues long. Deletions cut 6 bases from V and 5 bases from J, with 14 bases between. CDR3 DNA: TGTGCCAGCAGCTCCCATACAGGGTATCAGCCCCAGCATTTT. Amino acid sequence: CASSSHTGYQPQHF.

The genes are TRBV2 and TRBJ1-6; maybe TRBD1 (5 bases). In germline, CDR1 is SNHLY, CDR2 FYNNEI. This CDR3 region has 14 residues. Trimming took 3 bases from V and 6 from J, leaving 9 bases between them. The chain's CDR3 is CASSDRGRNSPLHF. The CDR3 coding sequence is TGTGCCAGCAGTGATAGGGGTCGTAATTCACCCCTCCACTTT.

This clone was observed a single time. V gene TRBV4-1 combines with J gene TRBJ1-5, with D unresolved. Trimming cost V 1 base and J 1 base, with 8 bases left between them. Germline lookup yields CDR1 MGHRA and CDR2 YSYEKL. The CDR3 loop spans 15 amino acids. CDR3 sequence (DNA): TGCGCCAGCAGCCAAGTCCCGGAGAGCAATCAGCCCCAGCATTTT. Translated, it gives CASSQVPESNQPQHF.

This clone was found once. The V call is TRBV9, the J call TRBJ2-2; possibly TRBD2 for D (5 bases). CDR3 length: 13 amino acids. Trimming cost V 2 bases and J 7 bases, with 9 bases left between them. Germline CDR1 SGDLS, CDR2 YYNGEE. The CDR3 region has the DNA TGTGCCAGCAGCGTCGAGGGCGTCGGGGAGCTGTTTTTT. This encodes CASSVEGVGELFF.